The next 16 T cell receptor beta chains were all read from a single sample in a study of cytomegalovirus exposure and HLA in healthy donors (dated by TCRdb to 2015 to 2018). Library preparation was by the immunoSEQ multiplex PCR assay. For the multiplex PCR, a mixture combining 60 forward primers for TCR Vbeta segments and 13 reverse primers for TCR Jbeta segments was used. TCRdb obtained this table from immuneACCESS and retained in-frame rearrangements with V and J assigned. These tables miss some clones; where compared with another copy, unresolved V genes account for less than half of the shortfall, and the remainder is unexplained. For this sample the table gives roughly 140,000 clones, of which just under 85% were detected only once. Of the sample, 3.5% to 5% is held by the ten largest clones. Material for sequencing was PBMCs. These receptors were taken from a man aged 40-50 years in good health and CMV-seropositive.

This clone showed up just a few times. This chain uses TRBV9 with TRBJ1-1; D unclear. Germline lookup yields CDR1 SGDLS and CDR2 YYNGEE. The CDR3 is 14 residues long. Trimming took 0 bases from V and 0 from J, leaving 6 bases between them. The CDR3 protein is CASSVAGLNTEAFF. CDR3 coding DNA: TGTGCCAGCAGCGTAGCCGGGTTGAACACTGAAGCTTTCTTT.

V gene TRBV7-2 combines with J gene TRBJ1-3, with D perhaps matching TRBD1 (5 bases). The CDR3 has 15 amino acids. Germline V CDR1 and CDR2: SGHTA, FQGNSA. V shed 1 base and J shed 0 bases, with 7 bases lying between them. Here the CDR3 DNA reads TGTGCCAGCAGCTTAGTCGGGGGCTCTGGAAACACCATATATTTT. Translating gives CASSLVGGSGNTIYF.

The chain combines TRBV30 with TRBJ2-2; D may be TRBD1 (5 bases). Trimming took 1 base from V and 5 from J, leaving 11 bases between them. This CDR3 has 14 residues. The germline V gene encodes CDR1 GTSNPN and CDR2 SVGIG (reference sequence). CDR3 region: CAWSGEGETGELFF. The CDR3, as DNA: TGTGCCTGGAGTGGGGAAGGGGAAACCGGGGAGCTGTTTTTT.

The V call is TRBV5-1, the J call TRBJ2-7; 7 positions agree with TRBD2. The CDR3 is 17 residues long. The germline V gene has CDR1 SGHRS and CDR2 YFSETQ. J lost 0 bases, V lost 4 bases, and 13 bases had no gene match. In DNA, the CDR3 is TGCGCCAGCAGCCCCGGCCACGGGGGGAGTTTCTCCTACGAGCAGTACTTC. Amino acids: CASSPGHGGSFSYEQYF.

This CDR3 reads CASSQGQGAGNEKLFF. CDR3 in DNA: TGCGCCAGCAGCCAGGGACAGGGGGCCGGTAATGAAAAACTGTTTTTT. The rearrangement links TRBV4-3 to TRBJ1-4; 12 bases fit TRBD1. Germline lookup yields CDR1 LGHNA and CDR2 YSLEER. This CDR3 region has 16 residues. J gave up 4 bases and V 3 bases, and 3 bases lay outside the gene matches.

This chain joins TRBV5-4 and TRBJ2-1, with 7 bases fitting TRBD1. The CDR3 extends over 14 amino acids. Germline values: CDR1 SGHNT, CDR2 YYREEE (reference sequence). The junction had 5 bases not matched to a gene; V was cut back by 0 bases and J by 8 bases. The CDR3: CASSLGKGADEQFF. As DNA, the CDR3 is TGTGCCAGCAGCTTGGGGAAGGGGGCGGATGAGCAGTTCTTC.

The V gene is TRBV6-1, the J gene TRBJ2-2; no reliable D call. Germline loops: CDR1 MNHNS, CDR2 SASEGT. This CDR3 has 14 residues. Trimming pared 8 bases from V and 5 bases from J, leaving 15 bases between. The DNA for the CDR3 is TGTGCCAGCTGTTTCGCGGCCTATACCGGGGAGCTGTTTTTT. Translated, it gives CASCFAAYTGELFF.

The CDR3 region has the DNA TGTGCCAGCAGTTACGGGCAGGGGCCCCACAATGAGCAGTTCTTC. The encoded protein is CASSYGQGPHNEQFF. The rearrangement joins TRBV6-5 to TRBJ2-1, with TRBD1 as a possible D gene (6 bases). This CDR3 contains 15 residues. The V end lost 2 bases, the J end lost 5 bases, and 13 bases lay between the germline ends. Germline CDR1 is MNHEY and CDR2 is SVGAGI.

V is TRBV11-2 and J is TRBJ2-3, with 12 bases matching TRBD2. Germline CDR1 SGHAT, CDR2 FQNNGV. The CDR3 runs 18 residues. Trimming cost V 2 bases and J 0 bases; bases outside gene matches: 6. The CDR3 here is CASSLLLAGGSSTDTQYF. Written as DNA, the CDR3 is TGTGCCAGCAGCTTACTCCTAGCGGGGGGGTCCAGCACAGATACGCAGTATTTT. Full variable domain (rest looked up from reference TRBV11-2 and TRBJ2-3): EAGVAQSPRYKIIEKRQSVAFWCNPISGHATLYWYQQILGQGPKLLIQFQNNGVVDDSQLPKDRFSAERLKGVDSTLKIQPAKLEDSAVYLCASSLLLAGGSSTDTQYFGPGTRLTVL.

The chain links TRBV5-1 to TRBJ2-5, with 12 bases matching TRBD2. The germline V gene encodes CDR1 SGHRS and CDR2 YFSETQ. CDR3 size: 15 residues. With 4 bases clipped from V and 5 bases from J, the junction kept 6 bases outside the gene matches. The CDR3 DNA reads TGCGCCAGCAGCCCCGGACTAGCGGGATTGGAGACCCAGTACTTC. This sequence encodes CASSPGLAGLETQYF.

V is TRBV5-4 and J is TRBJ1-4; TRBD1 agrees at 8 bases. This CDR3 region has 14 residues. Unmatched junction bases numbered 3, after V lost 0 bases and J lost 8 bases. The germline V gene has CDR1 SGHNT and CDR2 YYREEE (reference sequence). Written as DNA, the CDR3 is TGTGCCAGCAGCTTGGACAGGGGGAGGGAAAAACTGTTTTTT. Its protein product is CASSLDRGREKLFF.

The rearrangement links TRBV7-2 to TRBJ2-7, with D tentatively TRBD2 (6 bases). With 3 bases removed from V and 0 bases from J, the gap between germline ends came to 9 bases. Germline assignment: CDR1 SGHTA and CDR2 FQGNSA. The CDR3 is 14 residues long. CDR3 sequence: CASSFSGPSYEQYF. DNA of the CDR3: TGTGCCAGCAGCTTTAGCGGACCCTCCTACGAGCAGTACTTC.

This clone was seen only once. The chain is built from TRBV19 and TRBJ1-1, with TRBD1 matching over 8 bases. From germline, CDR1 is LNHDA and CDR2 SQIVND (reference sequence). The ends lost 4 bases at V and 5 bases at J; junction bases unmatched: 9. The CDR3 covers 15 residues. DNA for the CDR3: TGTGCCAGTAGTAGCATTGGACAGGGACGGACTGAAGCTTTCTTT. It specifies CASSSIGQGRTEAFF.

This rearrangement joins TRBV14 to TRBJ2-1; the match to TRBD2 covers 12 bases. After removal of 3 bases from V and 1 base from J, the junction contained 13 bases not matched to a gene. This CDR3 contains 20 residues. CDR1 SGHDN and CDR2 FVKESK come from the germline V gene. The CDR3 here is CASSQPQGLAGHGSYNEQFF. As DNA, the CDR3 is TGTGCCAGCAGCCAGCCCCAGGGACTAGCGGGCCATGGGTCCTACAATGAGCAGTTCTTC.

The chain joins TRBV15 to TRBJ1-6; D is unresolved. CDR1 and CDR2 (germline): LNHNV, YYDKDF (reference sequence). The CDR3 extends over 16 amino acids. V gave up 5 bases and J gave up 4 bases, with 15 bases separating them. The CDR3, as DNA: TGTGCCACCAGCGTAGCCCGCGGCGGGTATAATTCACCCCTCCACTTT. It translates to CATSVARGGYNSPLHF.

The gene calls are TRBV4-1 and TRBJ2-7; tentative D call: TRBD2 (5 bases). This CDR3 has 14 amino acids. Trimming took off 0 bases at V and 4 bases at J, with 10 bases between the two ends. Germline CDR1 reads MGHRA; CDR2 reads YSYEKL. The CDR3 here is CASSQDLSGYEQYF. Here the CDR3 DNA reads TGCGCCAGCAGCCAAGATCTGTCGGGGTACGAGCAGTACTTC.